A single T cell receptor beta chain is shown here with its context. Its antigen is still unknown. Use of 60 Vbeta and 13 Jbeta primers characterized the PCR. TCRdb keeps only in-frame clones here, not all; method: immunoSEQ multiplex PCR. The sample holds about 100,000 clones, approximately 81% seen once. CDR3 size: 16 residues. Germline V gene data show CDR1 as LGHNA and CDR2 as YNFKEQ. Trimming cost V 1 base and J 2 bases; bases outside gene matches: 3. These data belong to a study of cytomegalovirus exposure and HLA in healthy donors. The study's findings and limits: With later analysis, a missense DCLRE1C variant became linked to TCR beta V- and J-gene trimming.

The TCR was taken from a female donor in good health and CMV-seropositive. Sequencing was performed on PBMCs. This chain links TRBV4-2 with TRBJ2-3; 10 bases match TRBD2. CDR3: CASSQGLAGATDTQYF. The DNA for the CDR3 is TGTGCCAGCAGCCAAGGTCTAGCGGGAGCCACAGATACGCAGTATTTT.